This T cell receptor beta chain is from a study of CD8 T cells in Susac syndrome (dated by TCRdb to about 2019). Describing the broader study: Repertoire sequencing was used to test whether CD8+ T cell activation and differentiation in Susac syndrome was antigen driven.

CDR1 and CDR2 (MGHDK, SYGVNS) derive from the germline V gene. The V and J ends are trimmed by 3 bases and 4 bases, leaving 12 bases between them. Spanning cysteine to phenylalanine, the CDR3 consists of 14 amino acids. The sequence is cut down to CDR3 DNA, 42 bases in frame from base 1. RNA was extracted with the RNeasy kit and roughly 0.5 to 1 ug was reverse transcribed using random hexamers. The immunoSEQ multiplex PCR assay, covering 54 Vbeta and 13 Jbeta segments, was used to amplify TCR beta CDR3 regions. To correct PCR amplification bias, a synthetic template baseline was used for both primer optimization and computational correction. The source study handled its data this way. Reads were annotated to V, D and J genes according to IMGT and were analyzed with immunoSEQ Analyzer, with only productive sequences retained. To calculate clonality, Shannon entropy was normalized by log2 of the number of productive unique sequences and then subtracted from one. For each patient and control, public and private clones were evaluated within the 100 most prevalent clones. Susac-specific clones were defined as absent from healthy and MS cohorts, 850 to 1,300 published viral clones and other ImmuneACCESS disease sequences. TCRdb reprocessed the public reads (quality trimming at Q25 with fastp, clone calling with MiXCR) and kept in-frame beta chains. Duplicate CDR3 protein sequences are folded into a single record with the most common DNA and genes. These V and J calls originate from TCRdb's pipeline instead of the authors' own analysis. Present in this sample are approximately 200,000 distinct CDR3 sequences, 95% of which were seen just once. The biggest ten clones account for 0.082% of the sample.

High-throughput TCR beta sequencing profiled peripheral blood CD8+ and CD4+ T cells from healthy donors, Susac syndrome patients and multiple sclerosis patients. Treatment-naive patients with stable or active relapsing-remitting disease fulfilling revised McDonald criteria were used as multiple sclerosis controls. CD8+ TEMRA cells were enriched by FACS, while bulk CD8+ and CD4+ T cells were purified by magnetic negative isolation. Blood was collected in EDTA tubes and processed within 24 hours, with PBMCs isolated through density gradient centrifugation. PBMCs destined for TCR sequencing were cryopreserved in liquid nitrogen and later thawed in a 37 °C water bath. The sorted or isolated CD4+, CD8+ and CD8+ TEMRA cells had a purity of 90% or higher. Study-level results and caveats: The study acknowledged that relatively few individuals were included in the TCR sequencing and HLA analysis.

Notes on this clonotype: It has no known antigen specificity. No base qualities exist here, and no much larger clone lies one base off it.

This clonotype originated in a human donor with multiple sclerosis. Sequencing was done on a sample of CD4+ T cells from PBMCs. The chain was built from TRBV25-1 and TRBJ1-2; the D gene is perhaps TRBD1, on 6 matching bases. The nucleotides read TGTGCCAGCAGTGATTCCGGGACAACCTATGGCTACACCTTC. It encodes CASSDSGTTYGYTF.